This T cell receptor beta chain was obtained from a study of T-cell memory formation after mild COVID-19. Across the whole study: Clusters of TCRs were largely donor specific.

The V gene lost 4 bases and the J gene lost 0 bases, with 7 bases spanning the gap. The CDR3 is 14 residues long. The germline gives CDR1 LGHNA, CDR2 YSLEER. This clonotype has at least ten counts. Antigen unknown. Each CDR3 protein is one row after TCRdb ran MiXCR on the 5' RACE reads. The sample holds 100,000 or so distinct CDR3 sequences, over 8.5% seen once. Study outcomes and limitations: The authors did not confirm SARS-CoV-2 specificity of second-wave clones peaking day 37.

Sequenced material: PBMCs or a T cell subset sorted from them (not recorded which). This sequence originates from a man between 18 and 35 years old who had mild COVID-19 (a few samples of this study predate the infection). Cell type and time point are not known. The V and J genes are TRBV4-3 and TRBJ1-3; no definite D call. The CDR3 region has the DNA TGCGCCAGCAGCCGAGACGGCTCTGGAAACACCATATATTTT. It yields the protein CASSRDGSGNTIYF.